Described below is a single T cell receptor (beta chain) sequence and its context. What it binds is unknown. TCR alpha and TCR beta cDNA libraries carrying sample barcodes and UMIs were produced by 5'RACE using constant-segment primers. TCRdb processed the 5' RACE reads anew with MiXCR; each CDR3 protein has one entry. The data show a few hundred thousand distinct CDR3 sequences, 21% seen once. The V gene lost 3 bases and the J gene lost 4 bases, with 14 bases spanning the gap. Germline V CDR1 and CDR2: SGHTA, FQGNSA. The CDR3 is 15 amino acids. The data derive from a study of T-cell memory formation after mild COVID-19. Study results and caveats: Clones contracting day 15 to 85 were balanced CD4/CD8; later expanders leaned CD4+. Within pre-infection memory, some responding clones were found, suggesting cross-reactive memory joined. CD4+ contracting clones were found mainly in CM and EM, and CD8+ ones in EMRA.

Material: PBMCs or a T cell subset sorted from them (not recorded which). This receptor was taken from an adult woman who had mild COVID-19 (a few samples of this study predate the infection). Cell type and time point are not known. This chain joins TRBV7-2 and TRBJ2-3; maybe TRBD2 (6 bases). The chain's CDR3 is CASSLFVAVADTQYF. CDR3 coding DNA: TGTGCCAGCAGCTTGTTCGTAGCGGTGGCAGATACGCAGTATTTT.